This entry lists 4 T cell receptor beta chains sequenced from one sample in a study of OX40 agonist ivuxolimab in advanced cancers. Clones were sequenced by immunoSEQ multiplex PCR, and TCRdb holds only the in-frame ones, with some missing. The data contain more than 60,000 clones, roughly four fifths of them seen just once; the ten biggest clones take up 3% to 4%. This material consisted of CD4+ or CD8+ T cells sorted from blood, taken in a trial of the OX40 agonist ivuxolimab. The source is an adult with an advanced solid tumor such as melanoma, head and neck, liver or kidney cancer.

The chain uses TRBV15 and TRBJ2-1; D is tentatively TRBD1 or TRBD2 (6 bases each). V dropped 9 bases and J dropped 9 bases, with 21 bases sitting between them. The CDR3 is made up of 14 amino acids. Germline CDR1 LNHNV, CDR2 YYDKDF (reference sequence). The chain's CDR3 is CATRSGSGAGEQFF. In nucleotides, the CDR3 is TGTGCCACTCGTAGCGGTTCGGGGGCCGGTGAGCAGTTCTTC.

This clone has a single count. This chain joins TRBV6-1 and TRBJ1-1; D is ambiguous. The CDR3 has 14 amino acids. The germline V gene encodes CDR1 MNHNS and CDR2 SASEGT. Trimming removed 1 base at V and 1 base at J, with 7 bases between. The CDR3 protein is CASSEEPANTEAFF. CDR3 nucleotide sequence: TGTGCCAGCAGTGAAGAACCTGCGAACACTGAAGCTTTCTTT.

The gene calls are TRBV5-1 and TRBJ2-3; TRBD1 aligns across 9 bases. The trim removed 0 bases at V and 1 base at J, leaving 3 bases unmatched. The CDR3 loop spans 16 amino acids. Germline V gives CDR1 SGHRS, CDR2 YFSETQ. CDR3 sequence (DNA): TGCGCCAGCAGCTTGGATAGGACAGGGGGCACAGATACGCAGTATTTT. Protein product: CASSLDRTGGTDTQYF.

The chain employs TRBV29-1 and TRBJ2-2; 12 nucleotides match TRBD2. The length of the CDR3 is 17 residues. Germline lookup yields CDR1 SQVTM and CDR2 ANQGSEA. The junction had 7 bases not matched to a gene; V was cut back by 1 base and J by 4 bases. CDR3 amino acids: CSVEGLAGGRGTGELFF. The CDR3, as DNA: TGCAGCGTTGAAGGGCTAGCGGGGGGGCGCGGCACCGGGGAGCTGTTTTTT.